This paragraph reports one TCR beta chain. Antigen specificity is unknown. This sample stems from a study of early T cells in non-severe SARS-CoV-2 infection. General study findings and limits: Anti-spike CD8 responses were favored by VDJdb matching, which missed private and CD4 specificities.

Germline loops: CDR1 ENHRY, CDR2 SYGVKD. The CDR3 is 15 residues long. Trimming shortened V by 10 bases and J by 0 bases, and 16 bases separated the two germline ends. TCRdb recomputed calls from the 5' RACE reads with MiXCR, one row per CDR3 protein. The profile shows around 57,000 distinct CDR3 sequences, roughly 8% of them singletons. Sample: whole blood. The chain links TRBV10-3 to TRBJ1-5, with a tentative D call TRBD1 (6 bases). The TCR was taken from an adult who was a healthcare worker with PCR-confirmed SARS-CoV-2 infection or an uninfected control (not recorded which). CDR3 bases: TGTGCCACCCGCCAAGGACAGAATAGCAATCAGCCCCAGCATTTT. Residues: CATRQGQNSNQPQHF.